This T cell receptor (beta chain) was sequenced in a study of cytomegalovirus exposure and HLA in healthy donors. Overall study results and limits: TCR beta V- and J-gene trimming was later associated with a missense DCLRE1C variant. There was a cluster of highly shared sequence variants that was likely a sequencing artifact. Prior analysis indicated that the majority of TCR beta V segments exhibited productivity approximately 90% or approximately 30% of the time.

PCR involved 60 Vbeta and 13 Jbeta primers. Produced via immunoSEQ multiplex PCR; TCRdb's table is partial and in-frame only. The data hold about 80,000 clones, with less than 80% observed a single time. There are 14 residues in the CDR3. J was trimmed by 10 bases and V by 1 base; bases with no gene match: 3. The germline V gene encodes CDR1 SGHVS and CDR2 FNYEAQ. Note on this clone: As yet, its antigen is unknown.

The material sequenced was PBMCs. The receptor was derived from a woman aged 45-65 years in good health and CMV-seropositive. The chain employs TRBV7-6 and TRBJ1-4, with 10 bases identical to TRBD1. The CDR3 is CASSLGQGAGKLFF. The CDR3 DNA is TGTGCCAGCAGCTTAGGACAGGGGGCTGGAAAACTGTTTTTT.